This entry is about one T cell receptor beta chain. This entry is derived from a study of blood T cell repertoires in COVID-19. Study in general: Sites across the United States, Italy and Spain contributed samples from acute and convalescent COVID-19. PBMCs, B-cell-depleted T cells, or T cells were the source of the cDNA or gDNA that made up the material.

Authors' analysis steps: The assay estimated nucleated cells by amplifying reference gene primers. TCRdb's copy holds only in-frame clones and misses some; the assay was immunoSEQ multiplex PCR. V, J and clone size reflect that table, while D and trimming were determined from the DNA. The data contain 200,000 to 250,000 clones, about nine tenths of them singletons. This receptor was obtained from a man between 60 and 75 years old who had recovered from COVID-19. Specimen: peripheral blood.

The CDR3 DNA reads as TGTGCCAGCAGTTCCTGGACAGGCGATACATTAGGACAGCCCCAGCATTTT. Its translation: CASSSWTGDTLGQPQHF. The chain is built from TRBV27 and TRBJ1-5, with 7 bases matching TRBD1. The J segment lost 7 bases and the V segment lost 4 bases, leaving 16 bases of the junction unmatched. This CDR3 is 17 amino acids long. In germline, CDR1 is MNHEY, CDR2 SMNVEV (reference sequence).